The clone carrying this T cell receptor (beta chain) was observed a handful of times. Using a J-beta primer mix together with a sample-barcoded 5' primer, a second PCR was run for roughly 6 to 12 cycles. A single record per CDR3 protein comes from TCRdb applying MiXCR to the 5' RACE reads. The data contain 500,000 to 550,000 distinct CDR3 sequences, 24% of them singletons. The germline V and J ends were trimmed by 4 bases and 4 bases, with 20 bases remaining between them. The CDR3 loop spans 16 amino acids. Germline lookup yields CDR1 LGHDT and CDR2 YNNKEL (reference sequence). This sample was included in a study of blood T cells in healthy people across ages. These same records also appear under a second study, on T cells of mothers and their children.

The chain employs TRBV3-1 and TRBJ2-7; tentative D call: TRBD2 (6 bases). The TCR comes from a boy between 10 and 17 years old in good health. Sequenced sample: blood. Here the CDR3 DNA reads TGTGCCAGCAGCCCCCGGGTCGGGAGTGGAACTTACGAGCAGTACTTC. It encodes CASSPRVGSGTYEQYF.